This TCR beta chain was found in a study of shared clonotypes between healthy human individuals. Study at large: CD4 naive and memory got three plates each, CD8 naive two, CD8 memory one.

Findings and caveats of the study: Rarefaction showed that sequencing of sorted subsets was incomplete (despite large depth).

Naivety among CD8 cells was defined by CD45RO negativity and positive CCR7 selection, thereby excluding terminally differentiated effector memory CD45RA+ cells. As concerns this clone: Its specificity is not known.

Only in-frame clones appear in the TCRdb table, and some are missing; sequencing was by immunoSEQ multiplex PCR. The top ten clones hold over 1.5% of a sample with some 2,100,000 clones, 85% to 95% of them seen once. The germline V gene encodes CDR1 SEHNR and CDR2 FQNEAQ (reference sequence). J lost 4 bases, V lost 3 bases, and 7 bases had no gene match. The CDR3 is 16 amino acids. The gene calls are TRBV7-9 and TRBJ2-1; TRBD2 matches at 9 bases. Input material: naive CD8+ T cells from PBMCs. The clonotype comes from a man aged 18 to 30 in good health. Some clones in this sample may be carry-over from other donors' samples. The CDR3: CASSFGSGRGYNEQFF. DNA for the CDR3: TGTGCCAGCAGCTTCGGTAGCGGGAGAGGATACAATGAGCAGTTCTTC.